Below, 24 T cell receptor beta chains from the same sample are listed, as sequenced in a study of T cell changes during pregnancy in multiple sclerosis. Data came from immunoSEQ multiplex PCR; TCRdb stores just in-frame clones and leaves some out. The sample has over 70,000 clones; approximately 95% are singletons. Sequences were derived from peripheral blood, sampled in the first trimester of pregnancy. The receptors come from a female donor with multiple sclerosis, enrolled in a pregnancy study.

This rearrangement joins TRBV5-1 to TRBJ1-1, with D possibly being TRBD1 (5 bases). Germline CDR1 and CDR2: SGHRS and YFSETQ. This CDR3 contains 17 residues. V was clipped by 5 bases and J by 2 bases, with 22 bases between them. The CDR3 DNA reads as TGCGCCAGCAGACCCGGGACTAGCAATTTGTTTAACACTGAAGCTTTCTTT. Translation: CASRPGTSNLFNTEAFF.

The chain recombines TRBV18 with TRBJ2-7; 10 positions agree with TRBD2. Germline V gives CDR1 KGHSH, CDR2 LQKENI. V shed 2 bases, J shed 2 bases, and the junction held 6 bases outside the gene matches. The CDR3 has 16 residues. CDR3 sequence reads: CASSPSSGGHPYEQYF. The CDR3 coding sequence is TGTGCCAGCTCACCAAGTAGCGGGGGGCATCCCTACGAGCAGTACTTC.

The rearrangement links TRBV5-1 to TRBJ1-3; 11 bases fit TRBD1. V dropped 3 bases and J dropped 7; count of bases not matched to a gene: 3. CDR1 is SGHRS, CDR2 YFSETQ, per germline. The CDR3 has 14 amino acids. In DNA, the CDR3 is TGCGCCAGCAGCTCCAGGGACAGGGGGAACACCATATATTTT. Translating it yields CASSSRDRGNTIYF.

The rearrangement joins TRBV9 to TRBJ1-3, with a weak D call TRBD1 (5 bases). The V and J ends lost 3 bases and 4 bases respectively, with 17 bases between them. This CDR3 contains 16 residues. Looked up from germline, CDR1 is SGDLS and CDR2 is YYNGEE. The CDR3 bases are TGTGCCAGCAGCGCCCAATTTACAGGAGCCGGAAACACCATATATTTT. The encoded protein is CASSAQFTGAGNTIYF.

The J gene is TRBJ2-5, the V gene TRBV5-1, with a weak D call TRBD2 (5 bases). The CDR3 extends over 15 amino acids. Germline V gives CDR1 SGHRS, CDR2 YFSETQ. The germline V and J ends were trimmed by 3 bases and 5 bases, with 17 bases remaining between them. The CDR3 nucleotides are TGCGCCAGCAGCTCCGGGTCTAGCAGTGCGGAGACCCAGTACTTC. It yields the protein CASSSGSSSAETQYF.

V gene TRBV7-9 combines with J gene TRBJ1-1; no firm D call. Germline V CDR1 and CDR2: SEHNR, FQNEAQ (reference sequence). V was pared by 5 bases and J by 1 base, with 8 bases between. This CDR3 comprises 13 residues. The CDR3 DNA reads TGTGCCAGCAGCCGGACTGGGAACACTGAAGCTTTCTTT. Amino acids: CASSRTGNTEAFF.

Note on this clone: An end of the junction differs from the germline gene, which may be a read error. The chain uses TRBV10-1 and TRBJ2-1, with 10 bases matching TRBD1. Germline V gene sequence: CDR1 WNHNN, CDR2 SYGVQD (reference sequence). This CDR3 contains 15 residues. CDR3 sequence: CASSTDRGPYTEQFF. For the CDR3, the DNA is TGCGCCAGCAGTACCGACAGGGGGCCTTACACTGAGCAGTTCTTC.

This chain uses TRBV7-8 with TRBJ1-6; 8 positions match TRBD1. Germline V lookup: CDR1 SGHVS, CDR2 FQNEAQ. The CDR3 totals 17 residues. J was trimmed by 7 bases and V by 3 bases; bases with no gene match: 11. The CDR3 region has the DNA TGTGCCAGCAGCTTGTTTCGGCAGGGGGCTCAAAATTCACCCCTCCACTTT. It is translated as CASSLFRQGAQNSPLHF.

The table lists this clone with a count of one. This chain connects TRBV5-6 to TRBJ1-1, with a possible D match to TRBD1 (5 bases). The length of the CDR3 is 13 residues. V gave up 4 bases and J gave up 10 bases, with 17 bases separating them. The germline V gene has CDR1 SGHDT and CDR2 YYEEEE. CDR3 loop: CASSTAGWVGAFF. CDR3 in DNA: TGTGCCAGCAGCACCGCAGGGTGGGTAGGAGCTTTCTTT.

The gene calls are TRBV25-1 and TRBJ1-2; 9 nucleotides align to TRBD1. V trimming: 4 bases; J trimming: 3 bases; junction bases outside the gene matches: 3. The CDR3 has 14 amino acids. CDR1 is MGHDK and CDR2 is SYGVNS in the germline V gene. The CDR3 region has the DNA TGTGCCAGCAGTGGCGGACAGGGGCACTATGGCTACACCTTC. It specifies CASSGGQGHYGYTF.

The genes are TRBV29-1 and TRBJ1-2; the match to TRBD1 covers 7 bases. This CDR3 spans 12 amino acids. Germline V gene lookup returns CDR1 SQVTM and CDR2 ANQGSEA. V lost 6 bases, J lost 7 bases, and 8 bases stayed unmatched. CDR3 DNA: TGCAGCGTAAAAATGACAGGGATTGGCTACACCTTC. Amino acids: CSVKMTGIGYTF. Looking up the rest from reference TRBV29-1 and TRBJ1-2 gives the full variable domain: SAVISQKPSRDICQRGTSLTIQCQVDSQVTMMFWYRQQPGQSLTLIATANQGSEATYESGFVIDKFPISRPNLTFSTLTVSNMSPEDSSIYLCSVKMTGIGYTFGSGTRLTVV.

This clone was observed a handful of times. The gene calls are TRBV7-9 and TRBJ1-6, with D uncertain. Germline V gene sequence: CDR1 SEHNR, CDR2 FQNEAQ (reference sequence). V was clipped by 5 bases and J by 10 bases, with 18 bases between them. The CDR3 runs to 15 residues. The CDR3 sequence: CASSPLVGLGSPLHF. The CDR3 bases are TGTGCCAGCAGCCCTCTGGTGGGCTTAGGCTCACCCCTCCACTTT.

This chain joins TRBV4-1 and TRBJ1-2; possibly TRBD1 for D (5 bases). The CDR3 sequence is 17 residues long. V was trimmed by 1 base and J by 6 bases, leaving 21 bases between them. Germline V CDR1 and CDR2: MGHRA, YSYEKL. The CDR3 coding sequence is TGCGCCAGCAGCCAAGTAATCCACAGGTCTTCCGAAGATGGCTACACCTTC. Translation: CASSQVIHRSSEDGYTF.

This clone was counted once. CDR3: CASSETGGFTEAFF. The CDR3 DNA is TGTGCCAGCAGTGAGACAGGAGGTTTCACTGAAGCTTTCTTT. The chain links TRBV2 to TRBJ1-1, with D possibly matching TRBD1 (6 bases). Trimming took 3 bases from V and 4 from J, leaving 12 bases between them. The CDR3 runs to 14 residues. The germline gives CDR1 SNHLY, CDR2 FYNNEI.

The chain joins TRBV7-9 to TRBJ2-7; the match to TRBD1 covers 7 bases. The CDR3 is 15 amino acids. Germline V lookup: CDR1 SEHNR, CDR2 FQNEAQ (reference sequence). Losses at the gene ends were 2 bases for V and 4 bases for J; bases not matched to a gene: 8. Here the CDR3 DNA reads TGTGCCAGCAGCTTATCCTTGGACAGGTGGTACGAGCAGTACTTC. Its protein product is CASSLSLDRWYEQYF. Full variable domain (rest looked up from reference TRBV7-9 and TRBJ2-7): DTGVSQNPRHKITKRGQNVTFRCDPISEHNRLYWYRQTLGQGPEFLTYFQNEAQLEKSRLLSDRFSAERPKGSFSTLEIQRTEQGDSAMYLCASSLSLDRWYEQYFGPGTRLTVT.

The rearrangement links TRBV9 to TRBJ2-5; 13 bases map to TRBD2. J lost 5 bases, V lost 3 bases, and 7 bases had no gene match. The V gene's germline CDR1 is SGDLS and CDR2 YYNGEE. This CDR3 is built from 16 residues. The CDR3: CASSATSGGAAETQYF. CDR3 bases: TGTGCCAGCAGCGCTACTAGCGGGGGGGCCGCTGAGACCCAGTACTTC.

In its sample, this clone was seen once. A junction boundary mismatches the germline segment, possibly from a read error. The V call is TRBV19, the J call TRBJ1-1; TRBD1 agrees at 7 bases. CDR1 and CDR2 (germline): LNHDA, SQIVND (reference sequence). The CDR3 contains 13 residues. This CDR3 reads CASTGGRNAEAFF. The CDR3 DNA is TGTGCCAGTACAGGGGGTAGGAACGCTGAAGCTTTCTTT.

This chain links TRBV6-5 with TRBJ2-5; TRBD2 is a possible D gene (7 bases). CDR3 length equals 14 residues. V was trimmed by 6 bases and J by 8 bases, leaving 19 bases between them. Germline loops: CDR1 MNHEY, CDR2 SVGAGI. CDR3 loop: CASSPGGPVETQYF. CDR3 nucleotides: TGTGCCAGCAGCCCCGGGGGGCCCGTGGAAACCCAGTACTTC.

This chain joins TRBV6-1 and TRBJ1-3; TRBD1 matches 7 bases. The CDR3 loop spans 16 amino acids. Germline V gene data show CDR1 as MNHNS and CDR2 as SASEGT. V lost 2 bases, J lost 3 bases, and 7 bases stayed unmatched. CDR3 coding DNA: TGTGCCAGCAGTGAAACGACAGGGTTAGGTGGAAACACCATATATTTT. Protein: CASSETTGLGGNTIYF.

The genes are TRBV6-5 and TRBJ2-1, with TRBD2 matching over 7 bases. The trim removed 5 bases at V and 2 bases at J, leaving 6 bases unmatched. CDR1 is MNHEY, CDR2 SVGAGI, per germline. The CDR3 covers 15 residues. The CDR3 loop reads CASSSGRGTYNEQFF. DNA of the CDR3: TGTGCCAGCAGTAGTGGGCGGGGGACCTACAATGAGCAGTTCTTC.

The chain has TRBV7-9 and TRBJ1-6; D gene uncertain. V was cut by 5 bases and J by 1 base, with 18 bases left in between. Per germline, CDR1 SEHNR and CDR2 FQNEAQ (reference sequence). CDR3 length: 18 residues. The CDR3 reads CASSVASLTASYNSPLHF. In nucleotides, the CDR3 is TGTGCCAGCAGCGTTGCGTCTCTCACAGCTTCCTATAATTCACCCCTCCACTTT.

Comment on this clone: A read error may produce the germline difference seen at one junction end. The chain couples TRBV13 to TRBJ2-5, with TRBD2 identical over 13 bases. Germline V CDR1 and CDR2: PRHDT, FYEKMQ (reference sequence). There are 17 residues in the CDR3. The CDR3 sequence is CAGSLGLAGADKETQYF. The DNA of the CDR3 is TGTGCCGGCAGCTTAGGACTAGCGGGGGCCGATAAAGAGACCCAGTACTTC.

This clone has only one observation. The chain recombines TRBV11-2 with TRBJ2-2, with D uncertain. CDR3 length equals 14 residues. Germline lookup yields CDR1 SGHAT and CDR2 FQNNGV. V dropped 1 base and J dropped 4 bases, with 7 bases sitting between them. The CDR3 coding sequence is TGTGCCAGCAGCTTAGGCGTTGGCACCGGGGAGCTGTTTTTT. It is translated as CASSLGVGTGELFF.

This rearrangement joins TRBV4-1 to TRBJ1-5, with D hard to call. Per the germline V gene, CDR1 is MGHRA and CDR2 is YSYEKL. This CDR3 region has 14 residues. Trimming cost V 2 bases and J 1 base, with 6 bases left between them. Here the CDR3 DNA reads TGCGCCAGCAGCCAATTGCAGAGCAATCAGCCCCAGCATTTT. It is translated as CASSQLQSNQPQHF.